A selection of T cell receptor beta chains follows, all from one sample in a study of T-cell memory formation after mild COVID-19. One entry per CDR3 protein results from TCRdb running MiXCR on the 5' RACE reads. The top ten hold approximately 8.4% of the sample, which has 350,000 to 450,000 distinct CDR3 sequences, over 15% seen once. Specimen: PBMCs or a T cell subset sorted from them (not recorded which). The receptor source for this set is an adult woman who had mild COVID-19 (a few samples of this study predate the infection). Cell type and time point are not known. The CDR3 runs from the conserved cysteine through the conserved F or W. The D gene is left open where the match is weak. Some rows have no size entry. The others give once, few or many, or a class for an expanded clone.

-	TRBV29-1	TRBD1	TRBJ2-1	TGCAGCGATACAGGGGGTGGGTCCTACAATGAGCAGTTCTTC	CSDTGGGSYNEQFF
few	TRBV4-3	-	TRBJ2-1	TGCGCCAGCAGCCAAGATAGGTGGAGCATACTGAGCTCCTACAATGAGCAGTTCTTC	CASSQDRWSILSSYNEQFF
-	TRBV5-1	TRBD1	TRBJ1-1	TGCGCCAGCAGCCTTCGACAGGGCGCGGGAATGAACACTGAAGCTTTCTTT	CASSLRQGAGMNTEAFF
-	TRBV6-2/TRBV6-3	-	TRBJ1-2	TGTGCCAGCAGTTCTGGCAGTGGATCCTATGGCTACACCTTC	CASSSGSGSYGYTF
many	TRBV5-1	-	TRBJ1-3	TGCGCCAGCAGCTCGGACGGCTCTGGAAACACCATATATTTT	CASSSDGSGNTIYF
few	TRBV3-1	TRBD1	TRBJ2-7	TGTGCCAGCAGCCAGGGGGGACAGGCCTACGAGCAGTACTTC	CASSQGGQAYEQYF
-	TRBV29-1	-	TRBJ2-7	TGCAGCGTTGACCCGGGAGAAAGCTCCTACGAGCAGTACTTC	CSVDPGESSYEQYF
few	TRBV7-9	-	TRBJ1-1	TGTGCCAGCAGCTTACAAGACACTGAAGCTTTCTTT	CASSLQDTEAFF
few	TRBV6-5	-	TRBJ2-7	TGTGCCAGCAGTTACTCGACGCCCGGCGCCCCCTACGAGCAGTACTTC	CASSYSTPGAPYEQYF
many	TRBV15	-	TRBJ2-2	TGTGCCACCAGCACTCAGACAGGGGTCGGGAGGGCCGGGGAGCTGTTTTTT	CATSTQTGVGRAGELFF
-	TRBV5-1	TRBD2	TRBJ2-2	TGCGCCAGCACAGCGGGAGCCGGGGAGCTGTTTTTT	CASTAGAGELFF